What follows is one T cell receptor beta chain and its context. The CDR3 totals 16 residues. The V segment lost 4 bases and the J segment 2 bases; nucleotides outside the gene matches: 7. Germline V gene sequence: CDR1 SGHKS, CDR2 YYEKEE (reference sequence). This record comes from a study of blood T cell repertoires in COVID-19. As for the study in general: Material from acute and convalescent COVID-19 was sourced from the United States, Italy and Spain. T cells, B-cell-depleted T cells, or PBMCs provided the cDNA or gDNA that served as material.

Original methodology: Reference gene primer amplification yielded estimated nucleated cell counts. Generated by immunoSEQ multiplex PCR, the TCRdb table keeps only in-frame clones and is missing some. V, J and clone size were drawn from that table, and D and trimming were deduced from the DNA. The data hold 180,000 or so clones, with around 87% observed a single time. The TCR comes from a man aged 40-50 years with active or convalescent COVID-19. Sequenced input: peripheral blood. The chain links TRBV5-5 to TRBJ1-5; 9 bases match TRBD1. The CDR3 region has the DNA TGTGCCAGCAGCCCGACAGGGGGGATGGGCAATCAGCCCCAGCATTTT. Translating it yields CASSPTGGMGNQPQHF.